Reported below is one T cell receptor beta chain. Its antigen remains unidentified. V dropped 5 bases and J dropped 4; count of bases not matched to a gene: 9. Germline CDR1 reads SGHAT; CDR2 reads FQNNGV. This CDR3 is 15 amino acids long. This record comes from a study of neoadjuvant anti-PD-1 for oral cavity cancer. On the study more broadly: Patients without progression got a fourth dose around day 43. Points from the study as a whole: PBMC Gini-index clonality exceeded responders' in non-responders post-nivolumab.

Most PBMC samples had 450 to 500 ng input DNA in six replicates. Data came from immunoSEQ multiplex PCR; TCRdb stores just in-frame clones and leaves some out. The table lists approximately 13,000 clones, about 62% of them singletons. Sequencing was performed on PBMCs, taken before nivolumab (anti-PD-1) treatment. This TCR was recovered from a person between 35 and 79 years old with oral cavity squamous cell carcinoma. This chain joins TRBV11-2 and TRBJ2-5; 8 bases align to TRBD2. The CDR3: CASSDRVSGVETQYF. CDR3 bases: TGTGCCAGCAGCGATAGAGTTAGCGGGGTAGAGACCCAGTACTTC.